One sample yielded the 22 T cell receptor beta chains listed below, sequenced in a study of blood T cells in healthy people across ages. Then a second PCR, running about 6 to 12 cycles, was carried out with a sample-barcoded 5' primer and a J-beta primer mix. TCRdb fed the 5' RACE reads into MiXCR, producing one record per CDR3 protein. Of roughly 800,000 distinct CDR3 sequences detected, about 62% appear once; the ten largest clones hold roughly 20%. The sample consisted of blood. Source of these receptors: a young man in good health.

This clonotype appeared a single time. CDR3 DNA: TGTGCCACCCAGGGACAGGTCAATCAGCCCCAGCATTTT. This encodes CATQGQVNQPQHF. The gene calls are TRBV2 and TRBJ1-5, with 8 bases lining up with TRBD1. The V and J ends lost 10 bases and 3 bases, in that order; junction bases with no gene match: 5. The CDR3 runs to 13 residues. In germline, CDR1 is SNHLY, CDR2 FYNNEI. Complete variable domain (other parts from reference TRBV2 and TRBJ1-5): EPEVTQTPSHQVTQMGQEVILRCVPISNHLYFYWYRQILGQKVEFLVSFYNNEISEKSEIFDDQFSVERPDGSNFTLKIRSTKLEDSAMYFCATQGQVNQPQHFGDGTRLSIL.

The CDR3 region has the DNA TGTGCCAGCAGTGATAGGGATACGACAGGGGGCTTTGGCTACACCTTC. It yields the protein CASSDRDTTGGFGYTF. The V gene is TRBV25-1, the J gene TRBJ1-2; TRBD1 matches 10 bases. CDR1 MGHDK and CDR2 SYGVNS come from the germline V gene. This CDR3 has 16 amino acids. V was pared by 3 bases and J by 7 bases, with 11 bases of the junction left unmatched.

This clonotype was seen only once. For the CDR3, the DNA is TGTGCCAGCAGCTTAAATCCTAGAGGCGAGCAGTACTTC. It yields the protein CASSLNPRGEQYF. The V and J genes are TRBV7-2 and TRBJ2-7; D is uncertain. Germline loops: CDR1 SGHTA, CDR2 FQGNSA. Trimming took 2 bases from V and 6 from J, leaving 11 bases between them. This CDR3 spans 13 amino acids. Looking up the rest from reference TRBV7-2 and TRBJ2-7 gives the full variable domain: GAGVSQSPSNKVTEKGKDVELRCDPISGHTALYWYRQSLGQGLEFLIYFQGNSAPDKSGLPSDRFSAERTGGSVSTLTIQRTQQEDSAVYLCASSLNPRGEQYFGPGTRLTVT.

The chain joins TRBV20-1 to TRBJ2-2, with D tentatively TRBD2 (6 bases). The V gene's germline CDR1 is DFQATT and CDR2 SNEGSKA (reference sequence). The CDR3 is made up of 14 amino acids. V gave up 6 bases and J gave up 6 bases, with 17 bases separating them. In DNA form, the CDR3 reads TGCAGTGCAAGCGGCCTCCGGGGGTCCGGGGAGCTGTTTTTT. Its translation is CSASGLRGSGELFF.

The rearrangement uses TRBV7-9 and TRBJ2-1; 11 bases line up with TRBD2. The CDR3 is 14 residues long. The V gene end was trimmed by 10 bases and the J gene end by 7 bases; junction bases not matched to a gene: 9. Germline V gives CDR1 SEHNR, CDR2 FQNEAQ (reference sequence). For the CDR3, the DNA is TGTGCCATCACCACTAGCGGGAGTGGAAATGAGCAGTTCTTC. It translates to CAITTSGSGNEQFF. Drawing the rest from reference TRBV7-9 and TRBJ2-1, the complete variable domain is DTGVSQNPRHKITKRGQNVTFRCDPISEHNRLYWYRQTLGQGPEFLTYFQNEAQLEKSRLLSDRFSAERPKGSFSTLEIQRTEQGDSAMYLCAITTSGSGNEQFFGPGTRLTVL.

This clonotype was seen ten or more times. The chain combines TRBV7-2 with TRBJ2-1; D assignment may be TRBD1 or TRBD2 (5 bases each). Germline V gives CDR1 SGHTA, CDR2 FQGNSA. Trimming left V 1 base short and J 0 bases short, with 10 bases between. The CDR3 runs to 16 residues. CDR3: CASSLGGASSYNEQFF. The CDR3 nucleotides are TGTGCCAGCAGCTTAGGAGGGGCCAGCTCCTACAATGAGCAGTTCTTC. The complete variable domain, with remaining parts taken from reference TRBV7-2 and TRBJ2-1, reads GAGVSQSPSNKVTEKGKDVELRCDPISGHTALYWYRQSLGQGLEFLIYFQGNSAPDKSGLPSDRFSAERTGGSVSTLTIQRTQQEDSAVYLCASSLGGASSYNEQFFGPGTRLTVL.

V gene TRBV27 combines with J gene TRBJ1-4; D ambiguous. CDR1 is MNHEY, CDR2 SMNVEV, per germline (reference sequence). This CDR3 has 16 amino acids. V was pared by 0 bases and J by 0 bases, with 8 bases between. CDR3 nucleotides: TGTGCCAGCAGTTTATCGTTCCGTGCAACTAATGAAAAACTGTTTTTT. Amino acid sequence: CASSLSFRATNEKLFF.

This clonotype was detected a few times. This chain links TRBV7-2 with TRBJ2-3, with TRBD1 matching 7 bases. V shed 6 bases, J shed 4 bases, and the junction held 16 bases outside the gene matches. The CDR3 runs 17 residues. Germline lookup yields CDR1 SGHTA and CDR2 FQGNSA. CDR3 amino acids: CASRLPIVGQGADTQYF. In nucleotides, the CDR3 is TGTGCCAGCAGACTACCGATCGTGGGGCAGGGGGCAGATACGCAGTATTTT.

J is TRBJ2-1 and V is TRBV28; D is uncertain. This CDR3 is built from 14 residues. Germline CDR1 is MDHEN and CDR2 is SYDVKM. The ends were cut back, 5 bases at V and 6 bases at J, with 14 bases in the middle. The CDR3 reads CASSHDGLLNEQFF. Written as DNA, the CDR3 is TGTGCCAGCAGTCACGACGGGCTTCTCAATGAGCAGTTCTTC.

This clonotype has only a few counts. The CDR3 coding sequence is TGTGCCAGCAGTTGGGGCCAGGGCTATGGCTACACCTTC. Protein: CASSWGQGYGYTF. This chain connects TRBV27 to TRBJ1-2; D is perhaps TRBD1 (5 bases). V lost 4 bases and J 4 bases, leaving 10 bases between the germline ends. Germline-derived CDR1 and CDR2 are MNHEY and SMNVEV (reference sequence). The length of the CDR3 is 13 residues.

J is TRBJ1-2 and V is TRBV11-2; D gene ambiguous. Trimming removed 2 bases at V and 8 bases at J, with 12 bases between. The CDR3 sequence is 13 residues long. Germline lookup yields CDR1 SGHAT and CDR2 FQNNGV. The CDR3 bases are TGTGCCAGCAGCTTAAGGTTGGACGTAGGCTACACCTTC. Its protein is CASSLRLDVGYTF.

CDR3 sequence reads: CASSLARHPSYEQYF. CDR3 DNA sequence: TGTGCCAGCAGTTTAGCAAGGCACCCCTCCTACGAGCAGTACTTC. The chain recombines TRBV12-3 or TRBV12-4 with TRBJ2-7; no firm D call. Deletions cut 0 bases from V and 0 bases from J, with 9 bases between. The CDR3 contains 15 residues.

The chain is built from TRBV4-1 and TRBJ2-1, with TRBD2 matching 8 bases. CDR1 is MGHRA, CDR2 YSYEKL, per germline. The CDR3 is 16 residues long. J gave up 4 bases and V 6 bases, and 11 bases lay outside the gene matches. CDR3 sequence: CASRRDSGAHYNEQFF. The CDR3 DNA reads as TGCGCCAGCAGACGCGATAGCGGGGCTCATTACAATGAGCAGTTCTTC.

The CDR3 DNA sequence: TGTGCCAGCAGCTTAGTTCTCAGCGGCAGGGTAACCCAGTACTTC. This translates into CASSLVLSGRVTQYF. This chain joins TRBV7-9 and TRBJ2-5; D may match TRBD1 or TRBD2 (5 bases each). Germline CDR1 and CDR2: SEHNR and FQNEAQ (reference sequence). This CDR3 spans 15 amino acids. V lost 1 base, J lost 8 bases, and 17 bases lay in between.

This chain joins TRBV28 and TRBJ2-7; 7 nucleotides align to TRBD2. This CDR3 is 14 amino acids long. CDR1 and CDR2 (germline): MDHEN, SYDVKM. Unmatched junction bases numbered 3, after V lost 3 bases and J lost 1 base. For the CDR3, the DNA is TGTGCCAGCAGTTTCAGCGGGATGTCCTACGAGCAGTACTTC. Translation: CASSFSGMSYEQYF.

The rearrangement links TRBV24-1 to TRBJ2-5, with unresolved D. The closer fit of TRBJ2-1 to the DNA end suggests the J call may be wrong. This CDR3 region has 12 residues. Germline CDR1 reads KGHDR; CDR2 reads SFDVKD. CDR3 bases: TGTGCCACCGGGTCCCTCCAAGAGACCCAGTTCTTC. It translates to CATGSLQETQFF.

There are a few counts of this clonotype. V gene TRBV5-1 combines with J gene TRBJ2-1; D not certain. This CDR3 comprises 16 residues. V was cut by 3 bases and J by 0 bases, with 13 bases left in between. The germline CDR1 and CDR2 sequences are SGHRS and YFSETQ. DNA for the CDR3: TGCGCCAGCAGCTCAAGGGCCCAACTCTCCTACAATGAGCAGTTCTTC. It specifies CASSSRAQLSYNEQFF.

In its sample, this clonotype was seen a few times. The chain combines TRBV12-3 or TRBV12-4 with TRBJ2-5, with a possible D match to TRBD1 (6 bases). Trimming took 6 bases from V and 3 from J, leaving 11 bases between them. The CDR3 extends over 13 amino acids. The CDR3 DNA sequence: TGTGCCAGCAGACCACAGGGTGAAGAGACCCAGTACTTC. Translated: CASRPQGEETQYF.

The chain combines TRBV5-1 with TRBJ2-1; D possibly corresponds to TRBD2 (6 bases). The CDR3 is 14 amino acids. With 7 bases removed from V and 0 bases from J, the gap between germline ends came to 11 bases. Germline lookup yields CDR1 SGHRS and CDR2 YFSETQ. DNA for the CDR3: TGCGCCAGCTTTTTGGAGGGCTCCTACAATGAGCAGTTCTTC. Its translation is CASFLEGSYNEQFF.

This clonotype was observed a handful of times. The chain is built from TRBV6-2 or TRBV6-3 and TRBJ2-7; weak D call: TRBD2 (6 bases). CDR1 and CDR2 from the germline V gene are MNHEY and SVGEGT. Between the trimmed V and J ends, which lost 0 bases and 3 bases, there was a span of 12 bases. The CDR3 runs to 15 residues. The DNA of the CDR3 is TGTGCCAGCAGTTACTCGGCGGGAAAATTCTACGAGCAGTACTTC. It yields the protein CASSYSAGKFYEQYF.

For this clonotype: An end of the junction does not agree with germline; a read error may underlie this. V and J are TRBV15 and TRBJ1-4, with 7 nucleotides matching TRBD1. There are 15 residues in the CDR3. Germline V gene lookup returns CDR1 LNHNV and CDR2 YYDKDF (reference sequence). The CDR3 region is CTTSRPDRDNEKLFF. The CDR3 DNA sequence: TGTACCACCAGCAGACCAGACAGGGACAATGAAAAACTGTTTTTT.

This clonotype was detected only a few times. The chain uses TRBV27 and TRBJ2-1; either TRBD1 or TRBD2 may fit D (5 bases each). With 2 bases removed from V and 6 bases from J, the gap between germline ends came to 20 bases. CDR3 length: 17 amino acids. CDR1 and CDR2 (germline): MNHEY, SMNVEV (reference sequence). For the CDR3, the DNA is TGTGCCAGCAGTTTAGGTGGGGGACCCCCTTTAGGCAATGAGCAGTTCTTC. Amino acids: CASSLGGGPPLGNEQFF.